This T cell receptor beta chain originates from a study of T cell repertoires in cytomegalovirus infection. Study-level background: It was the public TCR beta signatures that indicated both CMV infection and matching HLA type. Study-wide results and limits: HLA-C-restricted CMV clonotypes gave the most frequent clonotype in two of eight donors.

TCRdb processed the reads anew with MiXCR; each CDR3 protein has one entry. This table holds around 130,000 distinct CDR3 sequences, almost 9% found once. The CDR3 spans 13 residues. V lost 8 bases, J lost 2 bases, and 0 bases stayed unmatched. Per the germline V gene, CDR1 is MGHDK and CDR2 is SYGVNS. The sample holds many counts of this clonotype. The antigen is not known. Material for sequencing was PBMCs. The receptor comes from a human donor in good health (CMV status not recorded). Some clones in this sample may be carry-over from other donors' samples. The gene calls are TRBV25-1 and TRBJ2-6; TRBD1 matches 7 bases. The CDR3 is CASGTAGANVLTF. DNA of the CDR3: TGTGCCAGCGGGACAGCTGGGGCCAACGTCCTGACTTTC.